Sequencing of this T cell receptor (beta chain) was carried out in a study of T cells in Graves' hyperthyroidism and ophthalmopathy. Between the trimmed V and J ends, which lost 6 bases and 5 bases, there was a span of 12 bases. Germline V lookup: CDR1 MDHEN, CDR2 SYDVKM. The CDR3 length is 13 residues. There are many counts of this clonotype. The CDR3 regions of TCR beta were amplified from RNA transcripts. First-round RT-PCR of the TCR CDR3 relied on the HTBI primer set. TCRdb ran MiXCR on the multiplex PCR reads and lists one entry per CDR3 protein. Of around 380,000 distinct CDR3 sequences listed, 13% were seen once; the top ten hold around 21%.

The chain employs TRBV28 and TRBJ2-3; D is undetermined. Input material: blood. The receptor's source is a man aged 30 to 39 with Graves' hyperthyroidism that later progressed to Graves' ophthalmopathy. The CDR3 loop is CASSLTLGDTQYF. DNA for the CDR3: TGTGCCAGCAGCCTGACCCTGGGAGATACGCAGTATTTT.